This TCR beta chain was retrieved from a study of T cells in Graves' hyperthyroidism and ophthalmopathy. Overall study results and limits: For ophthalmopathy, model prediction preceded onset by a median roughly 6.2 months.

In regard to this clonotype: Its specificity is unknown.

Graves' hyperthyroidism was deemed stable given no ophthalmopathy progression within 18 months. From RNA transcripts, TCR beta CDR3 regions were amplified. During a first-round RT-PCR of the TCR CDR3, the HTBI primer set was used. TCRdb reanalysed the multiplex PCR reads using MiXCR and keeps one entry per CDR3 protein. The table shows 500,000 to 600,000 distinct CDR3 sequences, with around 15% occurring only once. The sample taken for sequencing was blood. The receptor was isolated from a woman younger than 30 with Graves' hyperthyroidism.

As DNA, the CDR3 is TGTGCCAGCAGCGGACGACTAGAGGGAGGCTTTGGGGGTGGGCAGTTCTTC. Protein sequence: CASSGRLEGGFGGGQFF. The rearrangement joins TRBV3-1 to TRBJ2-1, with D possibly TRBD2 on 6 matching bases. CDR3 size: 17 residues. The V and J ends lost 5 bases and 12 bases respectively, with 29 bases between them. CDR1 and CDR2 from the germline V gene are LGHDT and YNNKEL (reference sequence).